This TCR beta chain was found in a study of early T cells in non-severe SARS-CoV-2 infection. Individual cDNA molecules received unique molecular identifiers during library preparation. TCRdb fed the 5' RACE reads into MiXCR, producing one record per CDR3 protein. This sample has 65,000 to 80,000 distinct CDR3 sequences, with less than 15% found just once. This clonotype was found many times. Its antigen is currently unknown. One junction end does not reproduce the germline sequence, and a read error may be involved. Findings of the study overall: In VDJdb matching, anti-spike CD8 responses were favored while private and CD4 specificities went missing.

Germline CDR1 and CDR2: SQVTM and ANQGSEA. The CDR3 has 14 residues. This receptor was identified in an adult who was a healthcare worker with PCR-confirmed SARS-CoV-2 infection or an uninfected control (not recorded which). V is TRBV29-1 and J is TRBJ2-3; 9 bases agree with TRBD2. The sequenced sample consisted of whole blood. This chain's CDR3 is CSGERAGGQDTQYF. The DNA for the CDR3 is TGCAGCGGTGAAAGGGCGGGGGGGCAGGATACGCAGTATTTT.